This paragraph covers one TCR beta chain sequence. The sample originates from a study of shared clonotypes between healthy human individuals. V was pared by 5 bases and J by 5 bases, with 13 bases between. This CDR3 comprises 12 residues. Germline V gene data show CDR1 as GTSNPN and CDR2 as SVGIG (reference sequence). Clones were sequenced by immunoSEQ multiplex PCR, and TCRdb holds only the in-frame ones, with some missing. The sample records around 2,000,000 clones, 90% to 95% being singletons. What was sequenced was naive CD4+ T cells sorted from blood. Subset denoted: CD45RA+ positively selected. The V gene is TRBV30, the J gene TRBJ2-7; D ambiguous. This TCR derives from a man between 18 and 35 years old in good health. The CDR3 DNA reads TGTGCCTGGGCCCAAAGTAGGGACGAGCAGTACTTC. Translation gives CAWAQSRDEQYF.